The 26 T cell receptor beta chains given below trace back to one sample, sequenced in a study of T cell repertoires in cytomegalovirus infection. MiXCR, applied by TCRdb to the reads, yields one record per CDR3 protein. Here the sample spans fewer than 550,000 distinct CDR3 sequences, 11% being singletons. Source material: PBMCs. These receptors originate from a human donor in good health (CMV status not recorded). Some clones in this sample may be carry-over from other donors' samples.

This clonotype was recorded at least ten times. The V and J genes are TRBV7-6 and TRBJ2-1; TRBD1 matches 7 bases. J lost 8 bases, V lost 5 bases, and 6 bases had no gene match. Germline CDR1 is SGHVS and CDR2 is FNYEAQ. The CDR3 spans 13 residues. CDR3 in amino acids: CASSHYRGDEQFF. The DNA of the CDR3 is TGTGCCAGCAGCCATTACAGGGGCGATGAGCAGTTCTTC.

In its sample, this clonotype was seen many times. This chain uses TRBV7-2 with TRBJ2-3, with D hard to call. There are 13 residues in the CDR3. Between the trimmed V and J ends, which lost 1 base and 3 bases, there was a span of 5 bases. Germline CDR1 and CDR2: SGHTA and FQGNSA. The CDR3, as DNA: TGTGCCAGCAGCTTAGTACTAACAGATACGCAGTATTTT. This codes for CASSLVLTDTQYF.

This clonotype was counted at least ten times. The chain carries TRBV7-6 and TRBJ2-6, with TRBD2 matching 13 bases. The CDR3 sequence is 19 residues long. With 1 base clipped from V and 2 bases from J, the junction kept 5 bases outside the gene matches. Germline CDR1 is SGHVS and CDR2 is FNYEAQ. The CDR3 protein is CASSLGTSGGAAGANVLTF. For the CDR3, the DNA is TGTGCCAGCAGCTTAGGCACTAGCGGGGGGGCTGCTGGGGCCAACGTCCTGACTTTC.

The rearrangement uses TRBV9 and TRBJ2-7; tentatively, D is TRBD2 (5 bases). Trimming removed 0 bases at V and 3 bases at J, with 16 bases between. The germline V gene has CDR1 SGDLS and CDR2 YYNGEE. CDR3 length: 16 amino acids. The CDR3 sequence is CASSVGREEVVYEQYF. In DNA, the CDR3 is TGTGCCAGCAGCGTAGGTCGTGAGGAGGTGGTCTACGAGCAGTACTTC.

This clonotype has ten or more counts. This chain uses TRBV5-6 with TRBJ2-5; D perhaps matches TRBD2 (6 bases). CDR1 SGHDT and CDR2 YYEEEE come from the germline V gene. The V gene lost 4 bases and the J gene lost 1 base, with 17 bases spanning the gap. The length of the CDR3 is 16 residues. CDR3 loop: CASSTFLSGFQETQYF. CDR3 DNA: TGTGCCAGCAGCACGTTCCTTAGCGGATTCCAAGAGACCCAGTACTTC.

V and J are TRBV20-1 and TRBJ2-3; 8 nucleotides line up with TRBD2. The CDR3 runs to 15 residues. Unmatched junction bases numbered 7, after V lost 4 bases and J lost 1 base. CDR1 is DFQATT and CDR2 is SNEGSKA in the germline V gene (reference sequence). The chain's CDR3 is CSAKDSGGRTDTQYF. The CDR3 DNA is TGCAGTGCTAAGGACAGCGGGGGCCGCACAGATACGCAGTATTTT.

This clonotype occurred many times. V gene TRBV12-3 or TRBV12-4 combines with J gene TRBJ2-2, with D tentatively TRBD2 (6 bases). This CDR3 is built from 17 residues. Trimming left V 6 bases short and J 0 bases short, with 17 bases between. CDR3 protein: CASRPTKAGANTGELFF. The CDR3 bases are TGTGCCAGCAGACCGACCAAAGCGGGCGCGAACACCGGGGAGCTGTTTTTT.

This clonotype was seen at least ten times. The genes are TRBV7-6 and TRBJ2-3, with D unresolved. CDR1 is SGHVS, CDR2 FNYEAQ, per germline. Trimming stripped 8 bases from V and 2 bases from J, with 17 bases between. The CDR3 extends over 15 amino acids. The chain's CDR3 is CASRRTELLTDTQYF. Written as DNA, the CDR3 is TGTGCCAGCCGACGTACGGAGCTGCTCACAGATACGCAGTATTTT.

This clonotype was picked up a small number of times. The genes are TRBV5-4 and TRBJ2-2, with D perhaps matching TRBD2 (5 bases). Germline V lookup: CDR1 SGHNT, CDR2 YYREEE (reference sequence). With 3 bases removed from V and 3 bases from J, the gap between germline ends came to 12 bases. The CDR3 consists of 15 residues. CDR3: CASSYRDPYTGELFF. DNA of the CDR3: TGTGCCAGCAGCTACCGGGATCCCTACACCGGGGAGCTGTTTTTT. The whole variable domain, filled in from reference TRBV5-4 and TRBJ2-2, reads ETGVTQSPTHLIKTRGQQVTLRCSSQSGHNTVSWYQQALGQGPQFIFQYYREEENGRGNFPPRFSGLQFPNYSSELNVNALELDDSALYLCASSYRDPYTGELFFGEGSRLTVL.

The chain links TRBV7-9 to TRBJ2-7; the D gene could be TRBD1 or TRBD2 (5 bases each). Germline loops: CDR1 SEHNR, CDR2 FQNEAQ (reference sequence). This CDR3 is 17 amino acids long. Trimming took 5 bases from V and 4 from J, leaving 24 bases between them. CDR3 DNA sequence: TGTGCCAGCAGCACCATGCCGGGACCCCTAGCCCAATACGAGCAGTACTTC. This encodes CASSTMPGPLAQYEQYF.

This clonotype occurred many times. The CDR3 DNA sequence: TGTGCCATCAGTCAGGGGGAAGAAGATACGCAGTATTTT. As protein: CAISQGEEDTQYF. The chain uses TRBV10-3 and TRBJ2-3; 7 bases match TRBD1. Germline V lookup: CDR1 ENHRY, CDR2 SYGVKD. V lost 5 bases to trimming and J lost 5 bases; unmatched junction nucleotides: 4. The CDR3 is 13 residues long.

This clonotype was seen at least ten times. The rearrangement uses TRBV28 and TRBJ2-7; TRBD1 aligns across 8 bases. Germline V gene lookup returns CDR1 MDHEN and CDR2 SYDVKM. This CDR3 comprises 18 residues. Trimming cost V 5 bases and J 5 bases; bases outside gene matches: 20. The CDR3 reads CASSPNHIGQGLGNEQYF. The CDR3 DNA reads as TGTGCCAGCAGTCCAAACCACATTGGACAGGGCTTGGGGAACGAGCAGTACTTC.

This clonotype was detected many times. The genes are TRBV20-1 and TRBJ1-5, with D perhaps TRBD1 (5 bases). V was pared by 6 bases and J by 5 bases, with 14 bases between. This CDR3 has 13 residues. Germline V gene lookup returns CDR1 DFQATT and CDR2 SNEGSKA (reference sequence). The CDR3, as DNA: TGCAGTGCCCCGGGGGGGTGGGATCAGCCCCAGCATTTT. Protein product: CSAPGGWDQPQHF.

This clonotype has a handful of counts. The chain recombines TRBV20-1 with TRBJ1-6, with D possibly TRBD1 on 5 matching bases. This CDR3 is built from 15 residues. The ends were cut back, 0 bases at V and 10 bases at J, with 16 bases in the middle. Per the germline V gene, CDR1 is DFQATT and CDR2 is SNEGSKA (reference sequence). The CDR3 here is CSARDLGRVSSPLHF. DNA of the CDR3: TGCAGTGCTAGAGATCTCGGCAGGGTCAGCTCACCCCTCCACTTT.

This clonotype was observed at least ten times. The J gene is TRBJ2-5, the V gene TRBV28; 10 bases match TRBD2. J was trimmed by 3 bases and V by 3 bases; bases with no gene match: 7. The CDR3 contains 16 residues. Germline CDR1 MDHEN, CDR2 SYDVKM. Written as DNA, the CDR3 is TGTGCCAGCAGTTTCCTAGCGGGAGCAGGGGAAGAGACCCAGTACTTC. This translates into CASSFLAGAGEETQYF.

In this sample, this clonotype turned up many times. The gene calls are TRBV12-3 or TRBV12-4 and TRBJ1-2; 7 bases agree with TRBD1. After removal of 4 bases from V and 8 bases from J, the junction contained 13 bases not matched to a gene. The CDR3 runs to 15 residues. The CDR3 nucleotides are TGTGCCAGCAGTTACGCCCGGACAGGCTTTGGCGGCTACACCTTC. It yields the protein CASSYARTGFGGYTF.

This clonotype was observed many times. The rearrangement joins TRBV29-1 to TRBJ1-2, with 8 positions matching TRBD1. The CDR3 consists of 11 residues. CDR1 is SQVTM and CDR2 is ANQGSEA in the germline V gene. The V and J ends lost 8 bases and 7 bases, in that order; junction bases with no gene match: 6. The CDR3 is CSSSGGVGYTF. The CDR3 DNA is TGCAGCTCCTCAGGGGGCGTTGGCTACACCTTC.

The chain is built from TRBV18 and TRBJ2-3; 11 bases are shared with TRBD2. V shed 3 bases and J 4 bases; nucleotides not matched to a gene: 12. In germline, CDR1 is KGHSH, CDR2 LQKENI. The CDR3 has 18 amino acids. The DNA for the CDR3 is TGTGCCAGCTCACCGTTCCACTTAGCGGGAGGGATGGCAGATACGCAGTATTTT. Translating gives CASSPFHLAGGMADTQYF.

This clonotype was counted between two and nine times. The CDR3 sequence: CASSLVGGSVIGEQYF. The DNA for the CDR3 is TGTGCCAGCAGCTTAGTCGGAGGGTCAGTGATTGGCGAGCAGTACTTC. The V gene is TRBV11-2, the J gene TRBJ2-7; possibly TRBD2 for D (6 bases). The germline V gene has CDR1 SGHAT and CDR2 FQNNGV. Trimming left V 1 base short and J 6 bases short, with 19 bases between. This CDR3 spans 16 amino acids. The full variable domain, with the rest looked up from reference TRBV11-2 and TRBJ2-7, is EAGVAQSPRYKIIEKRQSVAFWCNPISGHATLYWYQQILGQGPKLLIQFQNNGVVDDSQLPKDRFSAERLKGVDSTLKIQPAKLEDSAVYLCASSLVGGSVIGEQYFGPGTRLTVT.

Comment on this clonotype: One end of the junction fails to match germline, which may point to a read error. The CDR3 is CASSLGPRPNSPLHF. The CDR3 nucleotides are TGTGCCAGCAGTTTGGGCCCCAGGCCTAATTCACCCCTCCACTTT. The chain uses TRBV5-5 and TRBJ1-6; no clear D gene. CDR1 is SGHKS, CDR2 YYEKEE, per germline (reference sequence). The CDR3 has 15 residues.

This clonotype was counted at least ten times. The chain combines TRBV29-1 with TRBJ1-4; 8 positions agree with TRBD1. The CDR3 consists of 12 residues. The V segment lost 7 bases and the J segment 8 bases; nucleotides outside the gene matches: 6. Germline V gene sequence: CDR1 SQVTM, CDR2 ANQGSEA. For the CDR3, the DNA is TGCAGCGCTTGGACAGGGAGCGAAAAACTGTTTTTT. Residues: CSAWTGSEKLFF.

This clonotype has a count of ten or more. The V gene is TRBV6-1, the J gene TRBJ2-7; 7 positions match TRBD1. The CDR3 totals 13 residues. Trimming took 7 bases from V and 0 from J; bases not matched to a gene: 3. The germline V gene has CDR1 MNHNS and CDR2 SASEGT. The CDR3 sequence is CASMPGGSYEQYF. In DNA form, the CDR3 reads TGTGCCAGCATGCCAGGGGGCTCCTACGAGCAGTACTTC.

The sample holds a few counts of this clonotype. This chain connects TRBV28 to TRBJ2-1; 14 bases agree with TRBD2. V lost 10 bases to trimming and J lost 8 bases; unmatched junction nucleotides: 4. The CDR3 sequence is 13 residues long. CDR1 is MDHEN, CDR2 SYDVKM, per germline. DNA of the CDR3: TGTGCCACTCCGGGACTAGCGGGGGATGAGCAGTTCTTC. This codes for CATPGLAGDEQFF.

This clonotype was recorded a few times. DNA of the CDR3: TGCGCCAGCAGCTTGGGGTCCCCCGGGGTCGTCCAAGAGACCCAGTACTTC. This sequence encodes CASSLGSPGVVQETQYF. The rearrangement joins TRBV5-1 to TRBJ2-5; maybe TRBD2 (5 bases). CDR1 and CDR2 (germline): SGHRS, YFSETQ. Trimming cost V 0 bases and J 1 base, with 16 bases left between them. This CDR3 is 17 amino acids long. The variable domain in full, with the rest retrieved from reference TRBV5-1 and TRBJ2-5, is KAGVTQTPRYLIKTRGQQVTLSCSPISGHRSVSWYQQTPGQGLQFLFEYFSETQRNKGNFPGRFSGRQFSNSRSEMNVSTLELGDSALYLCASSLGSPGVVQETQYFGPGTRLLVL.

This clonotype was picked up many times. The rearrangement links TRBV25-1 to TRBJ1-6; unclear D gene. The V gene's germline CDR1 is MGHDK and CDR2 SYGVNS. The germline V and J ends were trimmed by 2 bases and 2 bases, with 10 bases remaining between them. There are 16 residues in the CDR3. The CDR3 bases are TGTGCCAGCAGTGAAATGGGCCCCACCTATAATTCACCCCTCCACTTT. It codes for CASSEMGPTYNSPLHF. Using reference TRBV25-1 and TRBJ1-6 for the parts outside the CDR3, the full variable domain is EADIYQTPRYLVIGTGKKITLECSQTMGHDKMYWYQQDPGMELHLIHYSYGVNSTEKGDLSSESTVSRIRTEHFPLTLESARPSHTSQYLCASSEMGPTYNSPLHFGNGTRLTVT.

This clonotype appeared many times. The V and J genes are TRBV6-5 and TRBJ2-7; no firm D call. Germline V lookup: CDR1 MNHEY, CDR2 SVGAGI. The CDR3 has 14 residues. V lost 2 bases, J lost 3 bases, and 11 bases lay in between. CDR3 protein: CASSYGAANYEQYF. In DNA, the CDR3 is TGTGCCAGCAGTTACGGAGCAGCCAACTACGAGCAGTACTTC.